This entry describes one T cell receptor beta chain. No base quality information exists; no much larger clone differs at one position. A distance of 22 bases separates the germline ends of V and J, which lose 6 bases and 4 bases respectively. The cysteine opens and the phenylalanine closes a CDR3 of 17 amino acids. Of all the DNA, just the CDR3 is kept, 51 bases in frame from base 1. From the germline V gene, CDR1 is SGHAT and CDR2 is FQNNGV. The sample comes from a study of blood T cell repertoires in acute mononucleosis (dated by TCRdb to about 2020). In the study overall: To capture the primary response, acute-phase samples were obtained within 2 weeks of when symptoms began. The mean blood EBV load was around 4 log10 genome copies per million B cells in acute infection and just over 2.5 at convalescence. In acute infection, YVL-BR-specific cells made up a mean of roughly 2% of blood CD8 T cells and GLC-BM-specific cells made up a mean of approximately 1.2%. Overall study results and their limits: Just 8% to 9.5% of the unique acute clonotypes remained in convalescence, but these persisting clonotypes accounted for most of the response, and new, diverse de novo clonotypes seemingly replaced the other acute clonotypes. With just a few donors in the cohort, the group averages were based on very few individuals. For BRLF1 (YVL-BR), a dominant role in TCR repertoire selection was played by TCRalpha CDR3 motifs, whereas only a minimal role was played by TCRbeta. Because only a fraction of each donor's blood was analyzed, sampling error might partly account for the low clonotype overlap between the acute and convalescent samples.

Total RNA from at least 9,000 sorted tetramer+ CD8 T cells was reverse transcribed into cDNA for TCR profiling. PCR with primers that anneal to V and J regions amplified CDR3 regions and added unique molecular identifiers to track templates. Profiling of the TCRalpha and TCRbeta chains was done on the immunoSEQ platform, including the sequencing and error-correction standards of that platform. In the paper's pipeline: Clonal copy numbers were corrected for sequencing and PCR errors, and CDR3s were defined according to IMGT conventions. Analysis was limited to productive rearrangements and used immunoSEQ Analyzer versions 2.0 and 3.0, and gene-pairing frequencies were further processed in Microsoft Excel. Circos plots were used to visualize V-J pairings, and MEME together with a custom motifSearch program was used to find CDR3 motifs. The OLGA algorithm was used to calculate the probability of generation of TCR sequences. Clonotypes found at both visits were termed persistent, clonotypes found only in the acute phase were termed nonpersistent, and clonotypes found only at convalescence were termed de novo. A public TCR was defined as an amino acid clonotype used by more than one donor. TCRdb's version of the immuneACCESS table is confined to in-frame rearrangements and falls short of the full clone set. An unresolved V gene accounts for under half of the shortfall where checked; the remainder is of unknown origin. From that table come the V and J calls and clone size; the DNA was used to work out D and trimming. The sample profile shows 6,000 to 8,500 clones; less than 30% of them were found once. About 30% of the sample goes to the ten largest clones.

The time point label on this specimen signifies: acute infectious mononucleosis, at clinical presentation within 2 weeks of symptom onset (visit 1). Over the course of primary infection, this study followed CD8 T cell responses against two immunodominant EBV epitopes, BRLF1 109 (YVL-BR) and BMLF1 280 (GLC-BM). A positive serum heterophile antibody test together with EBV viral capsid antigen-specific IgM pointed to primary EBV infection. Total CD8 T cells were first enriched from PBMCs by magnetic positive selection (MACS). A FACSAria III was used to sort live CD3+ CD8+ tetramer+ cells to a purity above 85%. A PE-conjugated tetramer loaded with the BRLF1 109-117 peptide was used to sort the cells. TCR repertoires of EBV epitope-specific CD8 T cells were deep-sequenced directly ex vivo after tetramer sorting, at acute infection and at convalescence. Donors were a few people aged roughly 18 to 30 with clinical acute infectious mononucleosis and laboratory evidence of primary EBV infection. Heparinized peripheral blood was collected when donors presented clinically with mononucleosis symptoms and again about 6 months afterward. Ficoll-Paque density gradient centrifugation was used to isolate PBMCs.

The clonotype comes from a young woman with infectious mononucleosis caused by EBV. The V and J segments used are TRBV11-2 and TRBJ1-5; TRBD1 could be the D gene, as 6 bases match. Sequencing was performed on EBV YVL epitope tetramer+ CD8+ T cells sorted from PBMCs, taken during acute infectious mononucleosis. The label giving this sample's cell subset or site can be read as: CD8 T cells binding a tetramer with EBV BRLF1 109-117 peptide (YVL-BR). The DNA is TGTGCCAGCAGTGAAGCAGGGGTGGTGATTAGTAATCAGCCCCAGCATTTT. Its protein is CASSEAGVVISNQPQHF.